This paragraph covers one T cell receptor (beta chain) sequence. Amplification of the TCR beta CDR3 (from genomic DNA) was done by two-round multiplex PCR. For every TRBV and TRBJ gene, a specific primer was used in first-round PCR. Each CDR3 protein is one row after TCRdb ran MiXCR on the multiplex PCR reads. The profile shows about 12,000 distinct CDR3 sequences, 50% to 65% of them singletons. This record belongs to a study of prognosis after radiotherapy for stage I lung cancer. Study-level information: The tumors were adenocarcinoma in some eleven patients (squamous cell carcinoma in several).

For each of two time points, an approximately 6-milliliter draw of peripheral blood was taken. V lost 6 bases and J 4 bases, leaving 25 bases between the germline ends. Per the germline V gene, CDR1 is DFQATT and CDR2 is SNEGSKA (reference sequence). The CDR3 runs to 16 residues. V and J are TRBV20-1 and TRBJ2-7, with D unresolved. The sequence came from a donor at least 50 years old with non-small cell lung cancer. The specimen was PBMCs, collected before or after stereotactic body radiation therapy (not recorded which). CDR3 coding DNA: TGCAGTGCCAGTAGTATTAGTACAGTTCGAGCTTACGAGCAGTACTTC. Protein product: CSASSISTVRAYEQYF.